This TCR beta chain was identified in a study of blood T cell repertoires in COVID-19. Germline loops: CDR1 SGHTS, CDR2 YDEGEE. The CDR3 spans 15 residues. J lost 6 bases, V lost 4 bases, and 5 bases had no gene match. The repertoire was sequenced with immunoSEQ multiplex PCR; TCRdb's copy has only in-frame clones and lacks some. The data show approximately 74,000 clones, over 70% seen once. Sequencing was carried out using peripheral blood. The chain combines TRBV5-8 with TRBJ2-5, with TRBD2 matching over 14 bases. This receptor was obtained from an elderly man with active or convalescent COVID-19. The CDR3 bases are TGTGCCAGCAGCAAGGGACTAGCGGGAGCCCAGACCCAGTACTTC. Amino acids: CASSKGLAGAQTQYF.